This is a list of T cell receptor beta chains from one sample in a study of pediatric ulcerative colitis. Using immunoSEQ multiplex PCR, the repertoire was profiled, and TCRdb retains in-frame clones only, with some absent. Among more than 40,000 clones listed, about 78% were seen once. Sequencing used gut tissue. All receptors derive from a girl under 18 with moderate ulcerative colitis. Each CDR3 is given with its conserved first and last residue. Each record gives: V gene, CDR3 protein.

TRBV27 CASSTRTGDYEQYF
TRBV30 CAWTAGGAEQYF
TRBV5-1 CASSLAGQGETQYF
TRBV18 CASSPSGDEQYF
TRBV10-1 CASSAQRGGYEQFF
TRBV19 CASSDRGPAGYTF
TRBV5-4 CASTRWGRMSGYTF
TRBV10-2 CASSESLSPRVMVDEQFF
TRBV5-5 CASSLSGTVGQPQHF
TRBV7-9 CASSLGPPDPIPHTQYF
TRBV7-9 CASRQGAGNTIYF
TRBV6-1 CASSAFPGTNTEAFF
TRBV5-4 CASSITARPYEQYF
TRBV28 CASRDRLGPWYEQYF
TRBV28 CASSLGGGTANYGYTF
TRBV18 CASSPLMPGQGSTGELFF
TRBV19 CASSILRQPQHF
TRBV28 CASSPHRWTEAFF
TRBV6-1 CASPAKGWMGTEAFF
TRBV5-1 CASSLRFSGDEQFF
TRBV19 CASSEIQHYYGYTF
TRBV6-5 CASSYQGAVDGYTF